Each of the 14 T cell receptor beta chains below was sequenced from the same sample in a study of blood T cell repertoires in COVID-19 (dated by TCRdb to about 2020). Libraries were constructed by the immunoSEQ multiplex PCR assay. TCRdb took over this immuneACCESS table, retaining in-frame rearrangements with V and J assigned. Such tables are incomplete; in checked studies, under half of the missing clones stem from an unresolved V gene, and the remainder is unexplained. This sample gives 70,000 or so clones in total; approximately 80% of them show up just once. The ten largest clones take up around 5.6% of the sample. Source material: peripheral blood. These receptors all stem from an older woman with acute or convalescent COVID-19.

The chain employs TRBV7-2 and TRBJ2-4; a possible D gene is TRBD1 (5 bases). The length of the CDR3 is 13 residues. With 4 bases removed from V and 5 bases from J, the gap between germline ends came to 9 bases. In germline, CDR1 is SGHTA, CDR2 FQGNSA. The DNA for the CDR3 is TGTGCCAGCAGCTCTAGGACACAAAACATTCAGTACTTC. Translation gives CASSSRTQNIQYF. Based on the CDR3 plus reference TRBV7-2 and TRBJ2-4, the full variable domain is GAGVSQSPSNKVTEKGKDVELRCDPISGHTALYWYRQSLGQGLEFLIYFQGNSAPDKSGLPSDRFSAERTGGSVSTLTIQRTQQEDSAVYLCASSSRTQNIQYFGAGTRLSVL.

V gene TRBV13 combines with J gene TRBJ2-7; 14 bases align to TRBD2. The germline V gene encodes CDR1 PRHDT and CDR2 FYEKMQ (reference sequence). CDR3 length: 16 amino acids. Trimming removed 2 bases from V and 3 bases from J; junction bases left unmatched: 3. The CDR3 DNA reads TGTGCCAGCAGCTTACCGGGGACTAGCGGGGGCTACGAGCAGTACTTC. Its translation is CASSLPGTSGGYEQYF.

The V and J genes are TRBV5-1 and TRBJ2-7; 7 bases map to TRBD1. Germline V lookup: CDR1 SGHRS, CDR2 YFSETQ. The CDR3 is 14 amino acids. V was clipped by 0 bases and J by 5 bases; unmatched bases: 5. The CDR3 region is CASSLDRGRDEQYF. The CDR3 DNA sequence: TGCGCCAGCAGCTTGGACAGGGGAAGGGACGAGCAGTACTTC.

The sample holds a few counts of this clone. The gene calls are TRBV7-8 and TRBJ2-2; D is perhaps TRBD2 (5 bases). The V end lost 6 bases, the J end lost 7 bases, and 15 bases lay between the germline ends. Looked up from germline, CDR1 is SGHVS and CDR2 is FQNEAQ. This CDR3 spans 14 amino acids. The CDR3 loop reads CASRKLDGSGELFF. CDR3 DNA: TGTGCCAGCAGGAAACTAGACGGCAGCGGGGAGCTGTTTTTT.

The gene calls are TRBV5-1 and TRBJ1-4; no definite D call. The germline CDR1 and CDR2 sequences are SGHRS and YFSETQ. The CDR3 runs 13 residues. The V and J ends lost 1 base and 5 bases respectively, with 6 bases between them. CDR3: CASSLRENEKLFF. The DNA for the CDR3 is TGCGCCAGCAGCTTGAGGGAGAATGAAAAACTGTTTTTT.

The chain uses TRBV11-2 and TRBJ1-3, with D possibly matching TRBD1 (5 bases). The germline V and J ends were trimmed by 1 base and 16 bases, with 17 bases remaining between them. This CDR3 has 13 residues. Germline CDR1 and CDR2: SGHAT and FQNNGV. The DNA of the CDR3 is TGTGCCAGCAGCTTAGTTATCACAGGAGAATCTTATTTT. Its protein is CASSLVITGESYF.

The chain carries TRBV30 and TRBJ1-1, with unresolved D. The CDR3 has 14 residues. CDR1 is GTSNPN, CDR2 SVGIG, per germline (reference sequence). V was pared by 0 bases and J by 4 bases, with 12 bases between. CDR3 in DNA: TGTGCCTGGAGTGTACTGAGAGGCGGCACTGAAGCTTTCTTT. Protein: CAWSVLRGGTEAFF.

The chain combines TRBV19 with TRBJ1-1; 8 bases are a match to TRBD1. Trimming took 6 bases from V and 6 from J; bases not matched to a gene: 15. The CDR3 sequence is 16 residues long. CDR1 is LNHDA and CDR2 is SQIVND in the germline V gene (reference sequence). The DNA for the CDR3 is TGTGCCAGTAGCGAGAAACAGGGGGGGCTATCCTCTGAAGCTTTCTTT. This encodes CASSEKQGGLSSEAFF.

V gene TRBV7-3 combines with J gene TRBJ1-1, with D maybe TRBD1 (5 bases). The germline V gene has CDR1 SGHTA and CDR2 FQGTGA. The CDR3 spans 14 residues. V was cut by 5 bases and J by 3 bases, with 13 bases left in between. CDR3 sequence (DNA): TGTGCCAGCAGCCCCGGGGGGTGGGACACTGAAGCTTTCTTT. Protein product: CASSPGGWDTEAFF.

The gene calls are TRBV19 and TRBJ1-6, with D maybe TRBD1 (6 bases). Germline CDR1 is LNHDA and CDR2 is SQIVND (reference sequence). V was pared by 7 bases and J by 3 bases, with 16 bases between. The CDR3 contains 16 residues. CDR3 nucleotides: TGTGCCAGTACGGACAGCGGCCCTATCTATAATTCACCCCTCCACTTT. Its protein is CASTDSGPIYNSPLHF. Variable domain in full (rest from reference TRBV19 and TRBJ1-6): DGGITQSPKYLFRKEGQNVTLSCEQNLNHDAMYWYRQDPGQGLRLIYYSQIVNDFQKGDIAEGYSVSREKKESFPLTVTSAQKNPTAFYLCASTDSGPIYNSPLHFGNGTRLTVT.

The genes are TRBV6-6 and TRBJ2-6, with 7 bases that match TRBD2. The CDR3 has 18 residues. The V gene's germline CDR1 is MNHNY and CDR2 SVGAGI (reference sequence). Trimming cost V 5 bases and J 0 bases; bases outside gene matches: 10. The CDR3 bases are TGTGCCAGCAGTCCGAACAGGAGGACTAGCTCTGGGGCCAACGTCCTGACTTTC. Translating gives CASSPNRRTSSGANVLTF.

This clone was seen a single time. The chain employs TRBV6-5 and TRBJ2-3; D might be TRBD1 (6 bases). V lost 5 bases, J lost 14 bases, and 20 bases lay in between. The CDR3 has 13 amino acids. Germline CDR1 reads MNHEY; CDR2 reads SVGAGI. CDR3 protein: CASSPQGPRGSYF. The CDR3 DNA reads TGTGCCAGCAGTCCTCAAGGGCCCAGGGGCTCGTATTTT.

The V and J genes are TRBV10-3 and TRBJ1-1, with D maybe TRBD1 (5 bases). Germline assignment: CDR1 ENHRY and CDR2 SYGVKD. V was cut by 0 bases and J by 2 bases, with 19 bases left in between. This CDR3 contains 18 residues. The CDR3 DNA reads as TGTGCCATCAGTGAGTCGAAAGGGTTCTTGGGGGGAAACACTGAAGCTTTCTTT. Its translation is CAISESKGFLGGNTEAFF.

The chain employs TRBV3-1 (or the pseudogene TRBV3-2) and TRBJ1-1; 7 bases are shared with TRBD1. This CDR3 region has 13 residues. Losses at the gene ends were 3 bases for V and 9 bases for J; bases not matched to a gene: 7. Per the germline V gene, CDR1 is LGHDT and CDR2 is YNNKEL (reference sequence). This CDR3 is CASSQTGTIKAFF. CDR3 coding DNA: TGTGCCAGCAGCCAGACAGGGACGATCAAAGCTTTCTTT.